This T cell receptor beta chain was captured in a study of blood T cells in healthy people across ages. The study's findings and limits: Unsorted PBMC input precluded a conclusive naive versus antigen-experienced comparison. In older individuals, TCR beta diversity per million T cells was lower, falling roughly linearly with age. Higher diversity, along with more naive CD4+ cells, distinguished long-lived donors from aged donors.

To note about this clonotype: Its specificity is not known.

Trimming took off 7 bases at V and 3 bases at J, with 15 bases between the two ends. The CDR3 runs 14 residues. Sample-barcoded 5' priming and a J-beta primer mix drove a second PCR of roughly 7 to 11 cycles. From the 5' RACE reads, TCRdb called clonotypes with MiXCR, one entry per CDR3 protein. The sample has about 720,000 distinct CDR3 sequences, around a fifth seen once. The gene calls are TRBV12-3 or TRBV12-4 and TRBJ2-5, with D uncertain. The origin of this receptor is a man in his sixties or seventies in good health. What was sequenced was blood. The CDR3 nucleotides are TGTGCCAGCACTCCCTTGGGCGGAGAAGAGACCCAGTACTTC. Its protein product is CASTPLGGEETQYF.